A single sample gave rise to the 4 T cell receptor beta chains below, sequenced in a study of CD8+ T cells in alopecia areata. RNA, once extracted, was reverse transcribed into cDNA for use as the sequencing template. TCRdb's copy holds only in-frame clones and misses some; the assay was immunoSEQ multiplex PCR. The sample includes about 130,000 clones, about 46% of them seen just once. Here the sequenced sample was CD8+ T cells sorted from blood, taken at week 0. The source is a human donor with alopecia areata.

This clone was detected only a few times. The chain employs TRBV27 and TRBJ1-2, with a tentative D call TRBD1 (6 bases). This CDR3 is 14 amino acids long. Germline-derived CDR1 and CDR2 are MNHEY and SMNVEV (reference sequence). Trimming pared 6 bases from V and 0 bases from J, leaving 11 bases between. For the CDR3, the DNA is TGTGCCAGCAGCCTCCAGGGGCCTAACTATGGCTACACCTTC. It encodes CASSLQGPNYGYTF.

This clone was counted a few times. The chain has TRBV10-3 and TRBJ2-3; the D is unclear. Germline values: CDR1 ENHRY, CDR2 SYGVKD. The CDR3 is made up of 13 amino acids. Trimming removed 3 bases at V and 5 bases at J, with 9 bases between. This chain's CDR3 is CAISDMLRDTQYF. CDR3 nucleotide sequence: TGTGCCATCAGTGATATGTTGCGAGATACGCAGTATTTT.

J is TRBJ2-7 and V is TRBV5-8, with D unclear. V shed 0 bases and J shed 4 bases, with 8 bases lying between them. The germline V gene has CDR1 SGHTS and CDR2 YDEGEE. The CDR3 runs to 13 residues. Here the CDR3 DNA reads TGTGCCAGCAGCTTGGAGTTGGGATACGAGCAGTACTTC. This translates into CASSLELGYEQYF.

About this clone: Distinct nucleotide sequences in the sample also encode this CDR3. The chain carries TRBV30 and TRBJ2-7; TRBD1 agrees at 10 bases. The CDR3 loop spans 14 amino acids. Unmatched junction bases numbered 4, after V lost 0 bases and J lost 5 bases. The germline V gene encodes CDR1 GTSNPN and CDR2 SVGIG (reference sequence). The CDR3 nucleotides read TGTGCCTGGAGTGTAGGGACAGGGGTCCACGAGCAGTACTTC. Encoded protein: CAWSVGTGVHEQYF.